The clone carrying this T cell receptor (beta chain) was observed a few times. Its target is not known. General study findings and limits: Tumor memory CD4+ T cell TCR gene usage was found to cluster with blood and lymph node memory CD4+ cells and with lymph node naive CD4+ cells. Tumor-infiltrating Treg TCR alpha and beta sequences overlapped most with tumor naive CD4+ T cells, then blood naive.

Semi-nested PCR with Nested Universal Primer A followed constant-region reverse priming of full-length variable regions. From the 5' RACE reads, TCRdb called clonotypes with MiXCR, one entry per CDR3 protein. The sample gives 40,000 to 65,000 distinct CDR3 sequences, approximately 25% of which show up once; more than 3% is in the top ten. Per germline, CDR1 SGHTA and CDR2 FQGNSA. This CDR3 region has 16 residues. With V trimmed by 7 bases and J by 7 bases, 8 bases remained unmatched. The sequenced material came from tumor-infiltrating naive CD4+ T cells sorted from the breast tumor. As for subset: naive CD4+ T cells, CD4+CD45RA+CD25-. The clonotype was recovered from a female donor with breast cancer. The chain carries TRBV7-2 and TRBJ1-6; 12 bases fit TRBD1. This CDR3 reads CASNPRDRGQNSPLHF. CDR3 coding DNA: TGTGCCAGCAACCCTAGGGACAGGGGGCAAAATTCACCCCTCCACTTT.